The rows below give T cell receptor beta chains drawn from one sample of a study of blood T cell repertoires in COVID-19. The protocol was immunoSEQ multiplex PCR, while the TCRdb copy is restricted to in-frame clones and leaves out a portion. The sample holds roughly 290,000 clones; approximately 90% are singletons and the top ten take around 0.84%. The source material was peripheral blood. The receptors originated from a man aged 30-40 years with acute or convalescent COVID-19. Both conserved end residues are part of each CDR3. The D gene is left open where the match is weak. Size values are once, few and many counts, or a class for expanded clones, and some rows have none.

D	size	V	J	CDR3	DNA
.	once	TRBV6-6	TRBJ1-1	CASRPPIFQGVAAEAFF	TGTGCCAGCCGTCCCCCGATTTTTCAGGGCGTAGCGGCTGAAGCTTTCTTT
.	once	TRBV6-5	TRBJ2-3	CASRNTGGADTQYF	TGTGCCAGCAGGAATACAGGGGGGGCAGATACGCAGTATTTT
.	.	TRBV21-1	TRBJ1-3	CASSKGVGEGNTIYF	.
.	.	TRBV3-1/TRBV3-2	TRBJ1-6	CASSQIGGESPLHF	TGTGCCAGCAGCCAAATTGGGGGGGAATCACCCCTCCACTTT
.	.	TRBV10-3	TRBJ2-5	CAISDPREKETQYF	TGTGCCATCAGTGATCCAAGGGAGAAAGAGACCCAGTACTTC
.	.	TRBV4-2	TRBJ2-7	CASSQDGTYEQYF	TGTGCCAGCAGCCAAGACGGGACCTACGAGCAGTACTTC
TRBD1	.	TRBV28	TRBJ1-1	CASRRQGPNTEAFF	TGTGCCAGCAGGCGACAGGGGCCGAACACTGAAGCTTTCTTT
.	once	TRBV12-5	TRBJ2-5	CASGLVHPGLQETQYF	TGTGCTAGTGGTTTGGTCCATCCGGGACTTCAAGAGACCCAGTACTTC
.	.	TRBV18	TRBJ2-7	CASSPPPNYEQYF	TGTGCCAGCTCACCACCCCCCAACTACGAGCAGTACTTC
.	.	TRBV7-9	TRBJ2-1	CASSQNTAARLARYNEQFF	TGTGCCAGCAGCCAAAATACCGCGGCTAGGCTAGCTCGCTACAATGAGCAGTTCTTC
TRBD2	once	TRBV9	TRBJ2-7	CASSGWASGSYEQYF	TGTGCCAGCAGCGGGTGGGCTAGCGGGAGCTACGAGCAGTACTTC
.	.	TRBV30	TRBJ2-5	CAWSSQETQYF	TGTGCCTGGAGCAGCCAAGAGACCCAGTACTTC
.	.	TRBV10-3	TRBJ2-7	CAISESGASYEQYF	TGTGCCATCAGTGAGTCGGGGGCATCCTACGAGCAGTACTTC
.	.	TRBV11-2	TRBJ1-4	CASSLGFSSREKLFF	TGTGCCAGCAGCTTAGGTTTTAGTTCTAGGGAAAAACTGTTTTTT
.	.	TRBV14	TRBJ2-7	CASSQRSVINEQYF	TGTGCCAGCAGCCAGAGGTCCGTGATCAACGAGCAGTACTTC
.	.	TRBV19	TRBJ1-1	CASRRDTEAFF	TGTGCCAGCAGACGGGACACTGAAGCTTTCTTT
.	.	TRBV5-1	TRBJ2-7	CASSLDRAGDEQYF	TGCGCCAGCAGCTTGGACAGGGCAGGAGACGAGCAGTACTTC
.	.	TRBV19	TRBJ1-4	CASSVQGLGEKLFF	TGTGCCAGTAGTGTCCAGGGGCTGGGCGAAAAACTGTTTTTT